A single sample gave rise to the 22 T cell receptor beta chains below, sequenced in a study of T cells in Graves' hyperthyroidism and ophthalmopathy. The investigators amplified TCR beta CDR3 regions from RNA transcripts. First-round RT-PCR targeting the TCR CDR3 was performed with the HTBI primer set. Each CDR3 protein is one row after TCRdb ran MiXCR on the multiplex PCR reads. This sample has about 400,000 distinct CDR3 sequences, with roughly 14% found just once. What was sequenced was blood. These receptors were obtained from a woman between 18 and 29 years old with Graves' hyperthyroidism.

In its sample, this clonotype was seen many times. The gene calls are TRBV6-1 and TRBJ2-1, with TRBD1 identical over 9 bases. Germline CDR1 MNHNS, CDR2 SASEGT. With V trimmed by 6 bases and J by 3 bases, 6 bases remained unmatched. The CDR3 runs 15 residues. The CDR3 protein is CASSPGTGNYNEQFF. The CDR3 region has the DNA TGTGCCAGCAGCCCCGGGACAGGGAACTACAATGAGCAGTTCTTC.

As concerns this clonotype: Lacking the conserved final phenylalanine or tryptophan, this CDR3 likely reflects a read error. This chain connects TRBV7-9 to TRBJ1-2; maybe TRBD1 (5 bases). V was clipped by 4 bases and J by 2 bases, with 14 bases between them. CDR3 length: 15 amino acids. Germline assignment: CDR1 SEHNR and CDR2 FQNEAQ (reference sequence). DNA for the CDR3: TGTGCCAGCAGCTCAAGTCAGGGCTGGAACTATGGCTACACCCTC. Protein: CASSSSQGWNYGYTL.

The sample holds many counts of this clonotype. The chain has TRBV24-1 and TRBJ2-3; TRBD1 is a possible D gene (5 bases). Trimming left V 3 bases short and J 0 bases short, with 12 bases between. The germline V gene encodes CDR1 KGHDR and CDR2 SFDVKD. The CDR3 spans 16 residues. CDR3 in DNA: TGTGCCACCAGTGATGCCCTTTGGACAAGCACAGATACGCAGTATTTT. Translation gives CATSDALWTSTDTQYF.

The V gene is TRBV4-1, the J gene TRBJ2-7; possibly TRBD1 for D (7 bases). The V and J ends lost 0 bases and 6 bases respectively, with 15 bases between them. Germline-derived CDR1 and CDR2 are MGHRA and YSYEKL. This CDR3 is 15 amino acids long. CDR3 bases: TGCGCCAGCAGCCAAGATCCCCAGGGGGGTCGCGAGCAGTACTTC. Encoded protein: CASSQDPQGGREQYF.

This clonotype was seen ten or more times. The J gene is TRBJ1-5, the V gene TRBV6-1, with a tentative D call TRBD1 (6 bases). The CDR3 has 14 residues. V lost 8 bases and J lost 0, with 11 bases in between. Per the germline V gene, CDR1 is MNHNS and CDR2 is SASEGT. Written as DNA, the CDR3 is TGTGCCAGCTGGACAGCATATAGCAATCAGCCCCAGCATTTT. Amino acid sequence: CASWTAYSNQPQHF.

At least ten counts were recorded for this clonotype. V is TRBV10-3 and J is TRBJ1-5; 10 nucleotides align to TRBD1. Germline CDR1 and CDR2: ENHRY and SYGVKD. The CDR3 runs 15 residues. The trim removed 3 bases at V and 11 bases at J, leaving 10 bases unmatched. This chain's CDR3 is CAISDGTGEIAAQHF. CDR3 bases: TGTGCCATCAGTGATGGGACAGGGGAGATAGCAGCCCAGCATTTT.

This clonotype was seen ten or more times. The rearrangement joins TRBV11-2 to TRBJ2-1; D is ambiguous. V lost 6 bases and J 4 bases, leaving 13 bases between the germline ends. The CDR3 totals 14 residues. Germline V gives CDR1 SGHAT, CDR2 FQNNGV. CDR3 protein: CASRLPGPYNEQFF. The DNA for the CDR3 is TGTGCCAGCAGGTTGCCTGGACCTTACAATGAGCAGTTCTTC.

This clonotype has at least ten counts. The J gene is TRBJ2-2, the V gene TRBV7-3; 10 positions agree with TRBD1. CDR3 length equals 18 residues. Germline V gene sequence: CDR1 SGHTA, CDR2 FQGTGA. J lost 1 base, V lost 5 bases, and 10 bases had no gene match. The CDR3 DNA sequence: TGTGCCAGCAGCCTAGGGGTGGGACAGGGGATGAACACCGGGGAGCTGTTTTTT. It yields the protein CASSLGVGQGMNTGELFF.

This clonotype was observed at least ten times. The chain joins TRBV28 to TRBJ2-5, with 8 bases lining up with TRBD1. V gave up 7 bases and J gave up 0 bases; unmatched junction bases: 7. This CDR3 region has 15 residues. Germline assignment: CDR1 MDHEN and CDR2 SYDVKM. The CDR3 loop reads CASTPRDRHQETQYF. Written as DNA, the CDR3 is TGTGCCAGCACCCCCCGGGACAGGCACCAAGAGACCCAGTACTTC.

This clonotype was picked up a small number of times. The rearrangement uses TRBV5-1 and TRBJ2-7; D uncertain. The germline gives CDR1 SGHRS, CDR2 YFSETQ. The length of the CDR3 is 13 residues. V lost 1 base and J 2 bases, leaving 7 bases between the germline ends. CDR3 in amino acids: CASSLTNTYEQYF. The DNA for the CDR3 is TGCGCCAGCAGCTTGACAAATACCTACGAGCAGTACTTC.

A word on this clonotype: With a much larger clone just one base away, this may be a read error. This sequence joins TRBV29-1 and TRBJ2-7; 9 positions agree with TRBD2. V dropped 5 bases and J dropped 7; count of bases not matched to a gene: 21. The CDR3 is 17 amino acids. Germline loops: CDR1 SQVTM, CDR2 ANQGSEA. The CDR3 sequence is CSVTGTSPHRGNNEQYF. In DNA, the CDR3 is TGCAGCGTTACCGGGACTAGCCCCCATCGAGGGAACAATGAGCAGTACTTC.

A word on this clonotype: A much larger clone sits a single nucleotide away, making a read error possible. The J gene is TRBJ1-6, the V gene TRBV28; D uncertain. From germline, CDR1 is MDHEN and CDR2 SYDVKM. The V gene lost 7 bases and the J gene lost 8 bases, with 15 bases spanning the gap. This CDR3 region has 14 residues. CDR3 sequence: CASTFTCLDSPLHF. In DNA, the CDR3 is TGTGCCAGCACCTTCACGTGCTTGGATTCACCCCTCCACTTT.

This clonotype has ten or more counts. The gene calls are TRBV5-6 and TRBJ1-6; 8 bases are shared with TRBD1. The junction had 10 bases not matched to a gene; V was cut back by 4 bases and J by 10 bases. Germline CDR1 SGHDT, CDR2 YYEEEE. This CDR3 is 15 amino acids long. The CDR3 is CASSHGQGAGSPLHF. The CDR3 region has the DNA TGTGCCAGCAGCCATGGACAGGGTGCAGGGTCACCCCTCCACTTT.

This sequence joins TRBV6-9 and TRBJ1-1; D is undetermined. V was clipped by 3 bases and J by 1 base, with 9 bases between them. Germline V CDR1 and CDR2: MNHGY, SVAAGI. CDR3 length: 14 amino acids. The CDR3 DNA sequence: TGTGCCAGCAGTTACTGGTCAGGGAACACTGAAGCTTTCTTT. This translates into CASSYWSGNTEAFF.

This clonotype has only a few counts. This rearrangement joins TRBV7-9 to TRBJ1-1, with a tentative D call TRBD1 (6 bases). V was pared by 4 bases and J by 0 bases, with 9 bases between. The germline gives CDR1 SEHNR, CDR2 FQNEAQ (reference sequence). This CDR3 has 14 amino acids. This chain's CDR3 is CASSWDTMNTEAFF. In nucleotides, the CDR3 is TGTGCCAGCAGCTGGGACACTATGAACACTGAAGCTTTCTTT.

This clonotype was counted ten times or more. The chain joins TRBV7-8 to TRBJ2-3; D is uncertain. V lost 1 base, J lost 1 base, and 12 bases lay in between. Germline CDR1 is SGHVS and CDR2 is FQNEAQ. This CDR3 is built from 16 residues. The CDR3 here is CASSLDHGPGTDTQYF. In nucleotides, the CDR3 is TGTGCCAGCAGCTTAGACCACGGACCGGGCACAGATACGCAGTATTTT.

This clonotype showed up just a few times. The chain couples TRBV3-1 to TRBJ2-7; 13 nucleotides align to TRBD2. With 1 base clipped from V and 2 bases from J, the junction kept 8 bases outside the gene matches. The V gene's germline CDR1 is LGHDT and CDR2 YNNKEL (reference sequence). The CDR3 sequence is 18 residues long. The CDR3 reads CASSQGGLAGLPAYEQYF. CDR3 coding DNA: TGTGCCAGCAGCCAAGGGGGACTAGCGGGACTTCCGGCCTACGAGCAGTACTTC.

Worth noting for this clonotype: A much larger clone is a single base away; this may be a read error. V is TRBV27 and J is TRBJ2-1; 9 nucleotides agree with TRBD1. Germline V CDR1 and CDR2: MNHEY, SMNVEV (reference sequence). This CDR3 comprises 14 residues. Trimming cost V 5 bases and J 6 bases; bases outside gene matches: 5. CDR3 in amino acids: CASSDLDRGNEQFF. CDR3 nucleotide sequence: TGTGCCAGCAGTGACCTGGACAGGGGCAATGAGCAGTTCTTC.

The chain joins TRBV6-1 to TRBJ1-4; D not resolved. The V gene lost 7 bases and the J gene lost 4 bases, with 10 bases spanning the gap. The germline CDR1 and CDR2 sequences are MNHNS and SASEGT. The CDR3 totals 13 residues. The CDR3 sequence: CASTGTRNEKLFF. Written as DNA, the CDR3 is TGTGCCAGCACGGGAACCCGTAATGAAAAACTGTTTTTT.

This clonotype was seen at least ten times. The chain recombines TRBV20-1 with TRBJ2-3, with no clear D. The CDR3 length is 12 residues. V was clipped by 5 bases and J by 0 bases, with 6 bases between them. Germline CDR1 is DFQATT and CDR2 is SNEGSKA (reference sequence). The CDR3 DNA reads TGCAGTGCTGAGGACAGCACAGATACGCAGTATTTT. Translation gives CSAEDSTDTQYF.

This clonotype was counted between two and nine times. This chain links TRBV20-1 with TRBJ1-2, with D hard to call. There are 15 residues in the CDR3. Germline values: CDR1 DFQATT, CDR2 SNEGSKA (reference sequence). The V end was cut by 0 bases, the J end by 3 bases, with 14 bases between. CDR3 sequence (DNA): TGCAGTGCTAGAGACGTTGAGGCCCCCGACTATGGCTACACCTTC. This codes for CSARDVEAPDYGYTF.

This clonotype was seen many times. J is TRBJ1-5 and V is TRBV19; TRBD1 is a possible D gene (6 bases). This CDR3 comprises 14 residues. Germline V lookup: CDR1 LNHDA, CDR2 SQIVND (reference sequence). V was clipped by 5 bases and J by 4 bases, with 12 bases between them. CDR3 DNA: TGTGCCAGTAGTCAAGGACAGATTAATCAGCCCCAGCATTTT. Translated: CASSQGQINQPQHF.